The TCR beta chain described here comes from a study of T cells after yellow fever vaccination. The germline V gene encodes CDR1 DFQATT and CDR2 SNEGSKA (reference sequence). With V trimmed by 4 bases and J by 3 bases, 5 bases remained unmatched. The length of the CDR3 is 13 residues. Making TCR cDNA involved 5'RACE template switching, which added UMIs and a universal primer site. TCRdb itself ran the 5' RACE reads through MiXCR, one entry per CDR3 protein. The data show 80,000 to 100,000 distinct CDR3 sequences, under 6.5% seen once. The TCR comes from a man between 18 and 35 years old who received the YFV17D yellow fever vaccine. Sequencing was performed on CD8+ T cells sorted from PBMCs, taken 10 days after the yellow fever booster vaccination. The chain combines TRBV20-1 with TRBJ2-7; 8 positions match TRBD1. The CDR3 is CSANRDRIYEQYF. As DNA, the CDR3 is TGCAGTGCTAACCGGGACAGGATCTACGAGCAGTACTTC.